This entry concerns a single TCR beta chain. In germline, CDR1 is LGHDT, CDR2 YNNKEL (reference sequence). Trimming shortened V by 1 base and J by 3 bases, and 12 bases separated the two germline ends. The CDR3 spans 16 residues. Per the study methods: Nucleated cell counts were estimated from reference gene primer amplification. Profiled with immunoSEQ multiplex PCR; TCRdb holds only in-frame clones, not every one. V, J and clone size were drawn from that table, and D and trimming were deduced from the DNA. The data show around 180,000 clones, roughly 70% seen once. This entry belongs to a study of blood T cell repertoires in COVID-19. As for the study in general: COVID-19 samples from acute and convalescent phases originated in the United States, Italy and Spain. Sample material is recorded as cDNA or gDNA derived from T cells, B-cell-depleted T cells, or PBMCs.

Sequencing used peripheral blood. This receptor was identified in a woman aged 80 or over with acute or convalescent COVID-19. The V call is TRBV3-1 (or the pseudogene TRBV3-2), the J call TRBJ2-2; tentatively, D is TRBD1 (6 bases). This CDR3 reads CASSQVGQSYTGELFF. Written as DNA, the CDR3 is TGTGCCAGCAGCCAAGTCGGACAGTCGTACACCGGGGAGCTGTTTTTT.